This T cell receptor (beta chain) emerged from a study of cytomegalovirus exposure and HLA in healthy donors. This CDR3 spans 16 amino acids. PCR involved 60 Vbeta and 13 Jbeta primers. Only in-frame clones appear in the TCRdb table, and some are missing; sequencing was by immunoSEQ multiplex PCR. The sample lists about 92,000 clones; 55% to 85% were seen once. The V call is TRBV21-1, the J call TRBJ2-5; the table's D call TRBD1 went unverified against the DNA. TRBV21-1 is listed as a pseudogene. The specimen was PBMCs. The source of this sequence is a woman between 18 and 29 years old in good health and CMV-seropositive. The CDR3 DNA reads TGTGCCAGCACCGCTTCCCGACAGGGCCCCCAAGAGACCCAGTACTTC. It is translated as CASTASRQGPQETQYF.